This T cell receptor (beta chain) was sequenced for a study of shared clonotypes between healthy human individuals. V shed 8 bases and J 8 bases; nucleotides not matched to a gene: 8. CDR3 length equals 12 residues. CDR1 and CDR2 (germline): SGHTA, FQGNSA. TCRdb keeps only in-frame clones here, not all; method: immunoSEQ multiplex PCR. Of under 550,000 clones listed, approximately 95% are singletons. This sequence joins TRBV7-2 and TRBJ1-2; TRBD1 matches 7 bases. This clonotype was obtained from a woman in her 30s in good health. Sequenced input: naive CD4+ T cells sorted from blood. Described subset: CD45RA+ positively selected. CDR3 residues: CASRPGQEGYTF. DNA of the CDR3: TGTGCCAGCCGCCCAGGACAGGAGGGCTACACCTTC.